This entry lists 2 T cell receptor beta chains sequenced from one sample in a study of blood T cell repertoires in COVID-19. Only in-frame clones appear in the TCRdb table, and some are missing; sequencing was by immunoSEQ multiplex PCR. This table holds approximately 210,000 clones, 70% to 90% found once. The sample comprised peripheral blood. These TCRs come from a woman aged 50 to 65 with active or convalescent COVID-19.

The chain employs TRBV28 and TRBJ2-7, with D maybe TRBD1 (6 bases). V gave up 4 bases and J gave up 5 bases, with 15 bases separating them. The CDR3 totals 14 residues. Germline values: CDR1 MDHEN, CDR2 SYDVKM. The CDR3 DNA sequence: TGTGCCAGCAGTTCGTCCAGGGGAAGGGACGAGCAGTACGTC. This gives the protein CASSSSRGRDEQYV.

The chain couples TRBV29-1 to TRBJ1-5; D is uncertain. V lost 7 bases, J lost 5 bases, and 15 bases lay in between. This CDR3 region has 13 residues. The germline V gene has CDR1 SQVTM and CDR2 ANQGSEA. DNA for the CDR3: TGCAGCGCCGTAGGCGGGATCGATCAGCCCCAGCATTTT. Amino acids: CSAVGGIDQPQHF.